The clone carrying this TCR beta chain has ten or more counts. Its antigen is as yet unknown. Researchers partitioned CD4+ cells into CD45RA+ naive and CD45RA-negative memory subsets. Deep was the level at which the assay was run. Assay: immunoSEQ multiplex PCR; the TCRdb copy retains only in-frame clones and omits some. The repertoire consists of nearly 1,000,000 clones, with 60% to 85% occurring once and the leading ten covering approximately 1.5%. The sample is drawn from a study of shared clonotypes between healthy human individuals. Study summary: Each donor's CD4 naive and CD4 memory cells filled three plates apiece, CD8 naive two, and CD8 memory one. Whole-study results and caveats: Sampling used blood alone; tissue repertoires probably differ.

CDR3 length: 12 amino acids. Germline-derived CDR1 and CDR2 are MDHEN and SYDVKM. Between the trimmed V and J ends, which lost 6 bases and 7 bases, there was a span of 10 bases. The sequenced sample was memory CD4+ T cells sorted from blood. Subset noted: CD45RA-negative fraction. The chain recombines TRBV28 with TRBJ1-5; the D gene is possibly TRBD1 (5 bases). The TCR was taken from a man younger than 35 in good health. The DNA of the CDR3 is TGTGCCAGCAGCCTGGGGGTACAGCCCCAGCATTTT. It translates to CASSLGVQPQHF.